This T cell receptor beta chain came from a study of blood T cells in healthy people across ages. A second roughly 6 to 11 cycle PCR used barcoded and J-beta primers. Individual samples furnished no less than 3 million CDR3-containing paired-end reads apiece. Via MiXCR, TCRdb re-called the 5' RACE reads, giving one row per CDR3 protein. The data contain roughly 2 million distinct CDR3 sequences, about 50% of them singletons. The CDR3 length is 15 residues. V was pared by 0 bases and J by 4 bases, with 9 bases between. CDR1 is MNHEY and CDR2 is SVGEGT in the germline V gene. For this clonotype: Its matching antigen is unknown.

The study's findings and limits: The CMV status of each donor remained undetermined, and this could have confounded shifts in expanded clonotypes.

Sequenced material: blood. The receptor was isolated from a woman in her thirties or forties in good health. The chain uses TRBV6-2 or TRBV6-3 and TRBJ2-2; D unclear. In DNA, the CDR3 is TGTGCCAGCAGTTACTCCTGGTGGAGCACCGGGGAGCTGTTTTTT. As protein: CASSYSWWSTGELFF.